This T cell receptor (beta chain) was found in a study of identical twins. This clonotype occurred many times. Its target is unknown. Template switching added a universal primer site; cDNA carried unique molecular identifiers. MiXCR, run by TCRdb on the 5' RACE reads, gives a single entry per CDR3 protein. This table has about 220,000 distinct CDR3 sequences, approximately 9% appearing once. Study-wide findings and caveats: Donors were not followed over many years; analysis was cross-sectional. Because invariant MAIT and iNKT cells could be present, zero-insertion analyses could be partly confounded. Researchers reported excess low generation probability among twin-shared out-of-frame alpha sequences.

The receptor was derived from a woman younger than 35 in good health. Sequenced: memory (CD45RO+) T cells sorted from blood.

The CDR3 spells CSAREASYNSPLHF. CDR3 DNA sequence: TGCAGTGCTAGAGAGGCAAGTTATAATTCACCCCTCCACTTT. This chain links TRBV20-1 with TRBJ1-6; D gene ambiguous. This CDR3 has 14 amino acids. The germline gives CDR1 DFQATT, CDR2 SNEGSKA (reference sequence). Trimming took off 0 bases at V and 4 bases at J, with 7 bases between the two ends.